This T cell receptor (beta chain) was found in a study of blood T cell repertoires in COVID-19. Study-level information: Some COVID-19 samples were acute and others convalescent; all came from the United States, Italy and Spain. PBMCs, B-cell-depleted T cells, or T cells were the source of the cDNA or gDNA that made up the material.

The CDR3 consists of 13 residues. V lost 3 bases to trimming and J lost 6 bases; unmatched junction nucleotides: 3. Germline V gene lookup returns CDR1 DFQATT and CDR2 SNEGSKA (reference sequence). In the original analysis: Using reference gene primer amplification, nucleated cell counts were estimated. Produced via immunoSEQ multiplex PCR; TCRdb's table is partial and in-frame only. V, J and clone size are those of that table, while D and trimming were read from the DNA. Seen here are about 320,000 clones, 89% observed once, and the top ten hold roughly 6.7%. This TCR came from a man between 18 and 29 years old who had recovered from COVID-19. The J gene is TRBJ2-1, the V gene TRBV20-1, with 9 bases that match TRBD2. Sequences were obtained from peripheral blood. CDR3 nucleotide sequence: TGCAGTGCTAGTCGCGGGAGGGGCAATGAGCAGTTCTTC. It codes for CSASRGRGNEQFF.